One sample yielded the 17 T cell receptor beta chains listed below, sequenced in a study of radiation and T cells in renal cell carcinoma (dated by TCRdb to between 2020 and 2021). Reading the label with the study, this specimen's time point is: blood 4 weeks post-SBRT, at nephrectomy. The meaning of the sample's treatment or condition label: 15 Gy SBRT to primary tumor, nephrectomy 4 weeks later. The library came from the immunoSEQ multiplex PCR assay. TCRdb obtained this table from immuneACCESS and retained in-frame rearrangements with V and J assigned. These tables miss some clones; where compared with another copy, unresolved V genes account for less than half of the shortfall, and the remainder is unexplained. The sample data list roughly 86,000 clones, and around 85% of these were observed just once. The ten largest clonotypes hold roughly a tenth of the sample. The source was blood, collected from a patient whose treatment included radiotherapy and nephrectomy. The receptors shown here come from a middle-aged man with renal cell carcinoma.

This sequence joins TRBV2 and TRBJ1-3; perhaps TRBD1 as D (5 bases). From germline, CDR1 is SNHLY and CDR2 FYNNEI. The CDR3 extends over 13 amino acids. Trimming cost V 6 bases and J 5 bases, with 11 bases left between them. The CDR3 loop is CASRQGQRNTIYF. DNA of the CDR3: TGTGCCAGCAGGCAGGGCCAGCGAAACACCATATATTTT.

This chain uses TRBV2 with TRBJ2-4; a possible D gene is TRBD1 (6 bases). V was trimmed by 6 bases and J by 8 bases, leaving 14 bases between them. CDR3 length equals 13 residues. The germline V gene encodes CDR1 SNHLY and CDR2 FYNNEI. The chain's CDR3 is CASRGTGMHIQYF. CDR3 sequence (DNA): TGTGCCAGCAGGGGCACAGGGATGCACATTCAGTACTTC.

The chain combines TRBV30 with TRBJ2-7; 8 bases fit TRBD1. Per germline, CDR1 GTSNPN and CDR2 SVGIG (reference sequence). The CDR3 sequence is 14 residues long. J gave up 7 bases and V 1 base, and 9 bases lay outside the gene matches. The CDR3 region is CAWSGDRFPVEQYF. The CDR3 bases are TGTGCCTGGAGTGGGGACAGGTTTCCTGTGGAGCAGTACTTC.

CDR3 sequence: CASSPGTLTEAFF. The CDR3 nucleotides are TGTGCCAGCTCACCGGGCACCCTCACTGAAGCTTTCTTT. This rearrangement joins TRBV18 to TRBJ1-1, with no clear D. The CDR3 covers 13 residues. V dropped 3 bases and J dropped 4 bases, with 9 bases sitting between them. The germline CDR1 and CDR2 sequences are KGHSH and LQKENI.

V gene TRBV2 combines with J gene TRBJ2-1; 7 bases fit TRBD2. Trimming cost V 3 bases and J 5 bases; bases outside gene matches: 7. The CDR3 extends over 15 amino acids. CDR1 is SNHLY, CDR2 FYNNEI, per germline. CDR3 sequence reads: CASSEGREYNNEQFF. CDR3 nucleotide sequence: TGTGCCAGCAGTGAGGGGCGGGAGTATAACAATGAGCAGTTCTTC.

The chain combines TRBV28 with TRBJ1-2, with 7 bases aligning to TRBD1. The CDR3 loop spans 14 amino acids. V trimming: 4 bases; J trimming: 1 base; junction bases outside the gene matches: 3. Germline V lookup: CDR1 MDHEN, CDR2 SYDVKM. CDR3 residues: CASSSTGFNYGYTF. The DNA of the CDR3 is TGTGCCAGCAGTTCGACAGGGTTTAACTATGGCTACACCTTC.

This rearrangement joins TRBV19 to TRBJ1-5; no reliable D call. The germline V gene encodes CDR1 LNHDA and CDR2 SQIVND (reference sequence). V lost 5 bases, J lost 0 bases, and 8 bases lay in between. The length of the CDR3 is 14 residues. This CDR3 is CASSFGDSNQPQHF. CDR3 bases: TGTGCCAGTAGTTTTGGGGATAGCAATCAGCCCCAGCATTTT. The variable domain in full, with the rest retrieved from reference TRBV19 and TRBJ1-5, is DGGITQSPKYLFRKEGQNVTLSCEQNLNHDAMYWYRQDPGQGLRLIYYSQIVNDFQKGDIAEGYSVSREKKESFPLTVTSAQKNPTAFYLCASSFGDSNQPQHFGDGTRLSIL.

The chain couples TRBV19 to TRBJ2-7, with a possible D match to TRBD2 (6 bases). The CDR3 runs to 15 residues. Germline V gene sequence: CDR1 LNHDA, CDR2 SQIVND (reference sequence). The V and J ends lost 7 bases and 0 bases respectively, with 16 bases between them. CDR3 DNA: TGTGCCAGTATGGTTTGGGCGGGGAGCTCCTACGAGCAGTACTTC. The encoded protein is CASMVWAGSSYEQYF.

V gene TRBV2 combines with J gene TRBJ1-4; D is undetermined. Germline V gene data show CDR1 as SNHLY and CDR2 as FYNNEI. With 1 base removed from V and 6 bases from J, the gap between germline ends came to 9 bases. The CDR3 length is 14 residues. The CDR3 sequence is CASSEGQTHEKLFF. The CDR3 nucleotides are TGTGCCAGCAGTGAAGGACAAACCCATGAAAAACTGTTTTTT. The full variable domain, its missing parts supplied by reference TRBV2 and TRBJ1-4, is EPEVTQTPSHQVTQMGQEVILRCVPISNHLYFYWYRQILGQKVEFLVSFYNNEISEKSEIFDDQFSVERPDGSNFTLKIRSTKLEDSAMYFCASSEGQTHEKLFFGSGTQLSVL.

A remark on this clone: Compared with germline, one end of the junction differs, possibly owing to a read error. The chain couples TRBV10-3 to TRBJ1-6; tentatively, D is TRBD1 (5 bases). The CDR3 consists of 14 residues. CDR1 and CDR2 (germline): ENHRY, SYGVKD. The CDR3 DNA reads as TGTGCCAGCAGTCTCAACGCCCCGGGACGAACCCTCCACTTT. Protein sequence: CASSLNAPGRTLHF.

The rearrangement links TRBV2 to TRBJ2-7; TRBD1 agrees at 12 bases. Germline V CDR1 and CDR2: SNHLY, FYNNEI. The CDR3 sequence is 15 residues long. V gave up 3 bases and J gave up 5 bases; unmatched junction bases: 5. The CDR3 loop reads CASSDRDRGRHEQYF. DNA for the CDR3: TGTGCCAGCAGTGACCGGGACAGGGGGCGCCACGAGCAGTACTTC.

The rearrangement links TRBV7-9 to TRBJ2-1; TRBD2 matches at 7 bases. V gave up 3 bases and J gave up 3 bases; unmatched junction bases: 5. CDR3 size: 15 residues. Germline values: CDR1 SEHNR, CDR2 FQNEAQ (reference sequence). CDR3 region: CASSFRLADYNEQFF. The CDR3 bases are TGTGCCAGCAGCTTTCGGCTAGCGGACTACAATGAGCAGTTCTTC.

J is TRBJ2-2 and V is TRBV5-1; perhaps TRBD1 as D (6 bases). Germline loops: CDR1 SGHRS, CDR2 YFSETQ. This CDR3 has 14 residues. Trimming shortened V by 1 base and J by 7 bases, and 11 bases separated the two germline ends. As DNA, the CDR3 is TGCGCCAGCAGCTTGTTTCCAGGGGACGGGGAGCTGTTTTTT. Protein: CASSLFPGDGELFF.

V and J are TRBV6-5 and TRBJ1-5; TRBD1 might be the D (5 bases). The ends were cut back, 8 bases at V and 2 bases at J, with 13 bases in the middle. Germline assignment: CDR1 MNHEY and CDR2 SVGAGI. CDR3 length: 14 amino acids. The CDR3 DNA reads TGTGCCAGCGGGACCCGGGGCCGCAATCAGCCCCAGCATTTT. It encodes CASGTRGRNQPQHF.

This clone has just a few counts. The chain has TRBV27 and TRBJ2-7; 9 bases are shared with TRBD1. The CDR3 totals 15 residues. Germline CDR1 and CDR2: MNHEY and SMNVEV (reference sequence). V was pared by 2 bases and J by 4 bases, with 6 bases of the junction left unmatched. The CDR3 sequence is CASSLVGDRVYEQYF. Here the CDR3 DNA reads TGTGCCAGCAGTTTAGTAGGGGACAGGGTATACGAGCAGTACTTC.

This chain joins TRBV9 and TRBJ2-3; D possibly corresponds to TRBD2 (7 bases). The germline CDR1 and CDR2 sequences are SGDLS and YYNGEE. V shed 0 bases and J shed 3 bases, with 14 bases lying between them. The CDR3 has 16 amino acids. DNA of the CDR3: TGTGCCAGCAGCGTAGGAGGGGGAGGGCTGACAGATACGCAGTATTTT. Protein product: CASSVGGGGLTDTQYF. Variable domain in full (rest from reference TRBV9 and TRBJ2-3): DSGVTQTPKHLITATGQRVTLRCSPRSGDLSVYWYQQSLDQGLQFLIQYYNGEERAKGNILERFSAQQFPDLHSELNLSSLELGDSALYFCASSVGGGGLTDTQYFGPGTRLTVL.

The chain uses TRBV6-5 and TRBJ1-2, with D unresolved. Germline V CDR1 and CDR2: MNHEY, SVGAGI. CDR3 length: 13 residues. Trimming shortened V by 0 bases and J by 8 bases, and 10 bases separated the two germline ends. Written as DNA, the CDR3 is TGTGCCAGCAGTTACTCGGGGTCAGAGGGCTACACCTTC. Its translation: CASSYSGSEGYTF.